The present entry profiles one T cell receptor (beta chain) with its context. The sample is drawn from a study of blood T cell repertoires in COVID-19. Study-level background: Samples representing acute and convalescent COVID-19 were sourced from the United States, Italy and Spain.

TCRdb keeps only in-frame clones here, not all; method: immunoSEQ multiplex PCR. The sample contains some 170,000 clones, more than 65% of which appear only once. This CDR3 is 16 amino acids long. Per the germline V gene, CDR1 is SGHAT and CDR2 is FQNNGV. The V gene lost 1 base and the J gene lost 0 bases, with 10 bases spanning the gap. The sample was PBMCs or T cells enriched from blood (not recorded which). The clonotype comes from a man in his forties or fifties who had recovered from COVID-19. This chain uses TRBV11-2 with TRBJ1-3; D unresolved. CDR3 bases: TGTGCCAGCAGCTTAGCCTCTATTCCCTCTGGAAACACCATATATTTT. Translated, it gives CASSLASIPSGNTIYF. Based on the CDR3 plus reference TRBV11-2 and TRBJ1-3, the full variable domain is EAGVAQSPRYKIIEKRQSVAFWCNPISGHATLYWYQQILGQGPKLLIQFQNNGVVDDSQLPKDRFSAERLKGVDSTLKIQPAKLEDSAVYLCASSLASIPSGNTIYFGEGSWLTVV.